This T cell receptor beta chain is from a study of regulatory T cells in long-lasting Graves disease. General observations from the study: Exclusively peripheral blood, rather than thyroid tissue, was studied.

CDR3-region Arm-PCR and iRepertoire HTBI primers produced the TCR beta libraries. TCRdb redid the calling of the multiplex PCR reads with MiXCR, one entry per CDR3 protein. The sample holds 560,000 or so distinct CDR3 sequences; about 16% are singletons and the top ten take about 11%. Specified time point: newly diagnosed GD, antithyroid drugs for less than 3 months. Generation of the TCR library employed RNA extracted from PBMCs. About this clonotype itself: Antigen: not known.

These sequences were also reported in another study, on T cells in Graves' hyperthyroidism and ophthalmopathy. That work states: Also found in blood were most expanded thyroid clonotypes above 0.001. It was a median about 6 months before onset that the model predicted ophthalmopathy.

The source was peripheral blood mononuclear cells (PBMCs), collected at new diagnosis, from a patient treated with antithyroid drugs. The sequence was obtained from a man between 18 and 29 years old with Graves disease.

The CDR3 protein is CSANGLSKNIQYF. The CDR3 DNA is TGCAGTGCTAATGGGTTGTCCAAAAACATTCAGTACTTC. The J gene is TRBJ2-4, the V gene TRBV20-1, with D unclear. Germline V gene lookup returns CDR1 DFQATT and CDR2 SNEGSKA (reference sequence). The CDR3 is made up of 13 amino acids. With 4 bases removed from V and 2 bases from J, the gap between germline ends came to 9 bases.